This T cell receptor (beta chain) was observed in a study of a mutant IDH1 vaccine in newly diagnosed glioma. Study overall: The initiation of vaccination occurred 4-6 weeks after radiotherapy alone, or with temozolomide cycles. Radiotherapy, temozolomide, or both had been given previously, and both were given to most. Overall study findings and caveats: Across multiple MHC alleles, roughly 93% of patients had vaccine-induced responses.

Concerning this clone itself: What it binds is not known.

This table comes from immunoSEQ multiplex PCR, and its TCRdb copy is limited to in-frame clones, with some not included. The sample contains some 87,000 clones, 70% to 90% of which appear only once. The sample's time point: week 47, end of study. Topical imiquimod accompanied each vaccine dose, which consisted of 300 ug of mutant IDH1 20-mer peptide. Germline values: CDR1 SQVTM, CDR2 ANQGSEA. This CDR3 has 15 residues. V was clipped by 6 bases and J by 8 bases; unmatched bases: 14. The chain recombines TRBV29-1 with TRBJ2-3; 10 bases line up with TRBD2. The source is a man in his forties with glioma. Source: PBMCs, taken from a glioma patient whose treatment included an IDH1 peptide vaccine. CDR3 nucleotides: TGCAGCGTCGGTCCGGCATCTAGCGGGAGTGGTACGCAGTATTTT. Encoded protein: CSVGPASSGSGTQYF.